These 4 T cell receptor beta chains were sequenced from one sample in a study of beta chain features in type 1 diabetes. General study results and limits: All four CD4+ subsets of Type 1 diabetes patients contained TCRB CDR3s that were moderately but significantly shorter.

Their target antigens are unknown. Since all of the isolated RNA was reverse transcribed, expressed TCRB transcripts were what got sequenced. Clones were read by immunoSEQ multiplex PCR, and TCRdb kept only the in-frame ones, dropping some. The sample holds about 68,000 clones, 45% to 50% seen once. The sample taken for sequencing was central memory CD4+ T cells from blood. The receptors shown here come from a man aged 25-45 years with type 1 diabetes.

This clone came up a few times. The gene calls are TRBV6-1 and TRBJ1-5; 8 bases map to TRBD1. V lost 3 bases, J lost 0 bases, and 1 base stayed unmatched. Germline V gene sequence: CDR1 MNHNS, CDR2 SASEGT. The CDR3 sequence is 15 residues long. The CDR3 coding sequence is TGTGCCAGCAGTGAGACAGGGGTTAGCAATCAGCCCCAGCATTTT. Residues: CASSETGVSNQPQHF.

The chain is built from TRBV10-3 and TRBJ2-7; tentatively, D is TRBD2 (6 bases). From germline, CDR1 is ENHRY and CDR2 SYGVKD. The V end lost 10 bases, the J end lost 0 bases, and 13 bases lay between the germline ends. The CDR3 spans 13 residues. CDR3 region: CATGAETSYEQYF. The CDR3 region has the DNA TGTGCCACGGGAGCAGAGACCTCCTACGAGCAGTACTTC.

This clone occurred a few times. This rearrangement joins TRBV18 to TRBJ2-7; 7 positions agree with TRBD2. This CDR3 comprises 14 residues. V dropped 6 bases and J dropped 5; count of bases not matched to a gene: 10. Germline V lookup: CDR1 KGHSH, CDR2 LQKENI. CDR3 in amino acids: CASSPSVGGDEQYF. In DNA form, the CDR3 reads TGTGCCAGCTCGCCTTCCGTGGGGGGGGACGAGCAGTACTTC.

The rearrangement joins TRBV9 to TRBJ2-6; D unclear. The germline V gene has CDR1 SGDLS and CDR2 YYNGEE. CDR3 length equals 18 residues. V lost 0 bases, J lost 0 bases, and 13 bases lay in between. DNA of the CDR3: TGTGCCAGCAGCGTAGAAAGGAGATTCAGCTCTGGGGCCAACGTCCTGACTTTC. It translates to CASSVERRFSSGANVLTF.